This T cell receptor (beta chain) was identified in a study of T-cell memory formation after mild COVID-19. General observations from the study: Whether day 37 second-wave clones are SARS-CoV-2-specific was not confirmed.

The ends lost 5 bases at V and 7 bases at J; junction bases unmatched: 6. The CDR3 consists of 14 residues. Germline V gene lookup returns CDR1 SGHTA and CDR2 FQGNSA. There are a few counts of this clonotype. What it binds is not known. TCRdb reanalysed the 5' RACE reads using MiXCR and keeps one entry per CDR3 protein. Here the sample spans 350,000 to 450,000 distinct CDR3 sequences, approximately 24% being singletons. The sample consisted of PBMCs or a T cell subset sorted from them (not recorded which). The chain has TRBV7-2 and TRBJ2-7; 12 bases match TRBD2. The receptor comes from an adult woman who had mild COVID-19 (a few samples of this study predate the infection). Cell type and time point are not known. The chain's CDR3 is CASSTRLAGVEQYF. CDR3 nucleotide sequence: TGTGCCAGCAGCACCCGACTAGCGGGAGTAGAGCAGTACTTC.